Sequencing of this T cell receptor beta chain was carried out in a study of graft-versus-host responses after intestinal transplantation. Study-level points and caveats: Recipient marrow held GvH clones, some first seen in ileum or blood. Early post-transplant declines in HvG were associated with peak levels of circulating GvH clones.

Comments on this clone: Its antigen is not identified.

Clones were read by immunoSEQ multiplex PCR, and TCRdb kept only the in-frame ones, dropping some. The table lists about 64,000 clones, 90% to 95% of them singletons. There are 15 residues in the CDR3. CDR1 and CDR2 (germline): PRHDT, FYEKMQ (reference sequence). V shed 8 bases, J shed 3 bases, and the junction held 11 bases outside the gene matches. The chain has TRBV13 and TRBJ2-7, with 9 bases identical to TRBD1. The sequences come from unstimulated CD8+ T cells sorted from spleen or lymph node cells, collected before transplant. This clonotype was obtained from a human donor who was the organ donor for an intestinal transplant. The CDR3, as DNA: TGTGCCAGCGCGGGCGGGGGACAGGGAGACTACGAGCAGTACTTC. Translated: CASAGGGQGDYEQYF.